This record concerns one T cell receptor (beta chain) sequence. As yet, its antigen is unknown. Documented time point: persistent/refractory GD, antithyroid drugs over 5 years with positive TRAb. After RNA was extracted from PBMCs, the TCR library was made from it. This sample was included in a study of regulatory T cells in long-lasting Graves disease. Across the study: Persistent cases were those of Graves' disease that involved over 5 years of antithyroid drugs with positive TSH receptor antibodies. Study results and limitations: Persistent disease favored TRBV28, TRBJ1-2 and TRBJ2-5.

Arm-PCR with iRepertoire HTBI primers amplified the CDR3 regions for these TCR beta libraries. A single record per CDR3 protein comes from TCRdb applying MiXCR to the multiplex PCR reads. The top ten hold just under 30% of the sample, which has more than 300,000 distinct CDR3 sequences, roughly a fifth seen once. From germline, CDR1 is MGHRA and CDR2 YSYEKL. Trimming removed 1 base from V and 0 bases from J, with 10 bases in between. This CDR3 contains 15 residues. The starting material was peripheral blood mononuclear cells (PBMCs), obtained when the disease was refractory, from a patient treated with antithyroid drugs. The genes are TRBV4-1 and TRBJ2-7; tentative D call: TRBD1 (7 bases). This clonotype was sampled from a female donor with Graves disease. The CDR3 bases are TGCGCCAGCAGCCAAGGGAGGGACAGCTCCTACGAGCAGTACTTC. Amino acids: CASSQGRDSSYEQYF.